Following are 14 T cell receptor beta chains from one sample sequenced in a study of blood T cell repertoires in COVID-19 (TCRdb year 2020). Preparation of the library involved the immunoSEQ multiplex PCR assay. TCRdb holds this immuneACCESS table with in-frame rearrangements only. Some clones are missing; in checked studies, unresolved V genes explain under half, and the rest has no known cause. The sample table holds approximately 98,000 clones, of which 60% to 85% were seen once. The top ten clonotypes cover more than 1.5% of the sample. Material: peripheral blood. These receptor sequences come from a woman aged 35 to 49 with acute or convalescent COVID-19.

CDR3 DNA sequence: TGTGCCACAAATCTAGCGGGGGGGCCCTACGAGCAGTACTTC. Translating gives CATNLAGGPYEQYF. The V and J genes are TRBV30 and TRBJ2-7; 12 bases match TRBD2. The germline V gene encodes CDR1 GTSNPN and CDR2 SVGIG (reference sequence). The CDR3 is 14 amino acids. J lost 2 bases, V lost 8 bases, and 7 bases had no gene match.

The rearrangement joins TRBV6-5 to TRBJ1-2; D may be TRBD1 (5 bases). Trimming took off 6 bases at V and 4 bases at J, with 15 bases between the two ends. The CDR3 runs to 14 residues. The germline V gene has CDR1 MNHEY and CDR2 SVGAGI. The CDR3 sequence: CASRDTTAPYGYTF. The CDR3 nucleotides are TGTGCCAGCAGAGATACGACAGCGCCCTATGGCTACACCTTC.

This chain connects TRBV30 to TRBJ1-2; D gene ambiguous. The CDR3 covers 12 residues. Between the trimmed V and J ends, which lost 7 bases and 2 bases, there was a span of 11 bases. Germline CDR1 is GTSNPN and CDR2 is SVGIG (reference sequence). CDR3 DNA sequence: TGTGCCTCATTACTAGCGAACTATGGCTACACCTTC. It codes for CASLLANYGYTF.

The V gene is TRBV5-4, the J gene TRBJ2-1; TRBD1 agrees at 11 bases. CDR3 length: 19 residues. The V segment lost 0 bases and the J segment 5 bases; nucleotides outside the gene matches: 13. CDR1 and CDR2 (germline): SGHNT, YYREEE (reference sequence). The DNA for the CDR3 is TGTGCCAGCAGCTTGGCCCGGACAGGGGGCCTGCTAGCGAACAATGAGCAGTTCTTC. This encodes CASSLARTGGLLANNEQFF.

The chain joins TRBV28 to TRBJ2-3; 7 bases fit TRBD1. There are 15 residues in the CDR3. Germline assignment: CDR1 MDHEN and CDR2 SYDVKM. The V gene end was trimmed by 5 bases and the J gene end by 4 bases; junction bases not matched to a gene: 9. In DNA, the CDR3 is TGTGCCAGCAGTCGACAGGGTAGGCAGGCAGATACGCAGTATTTT. It translates to CASSRQGRQADTQYF.

This chain joins TRBV7-2 and TRBJ2-3; 8 bases line up with TRBD2. CDR1 is SGHTA and CDR2 is FQGNSA in the germline V gene. The CDR3 spans 16 residues. The ends lost 1 base at V and 4 bases at J; junction bases unmatched: 7. This chain's CDR3 is CASSLGNGGASDTQYF. CDR3 sequence (DNA): TGTGCCAGCAGCTTAGGAAACGGGGGGGCATCAGATACGCAGTATTTT.

This clone was found once. The J gene is TRBJ2-1, the V gene TRBV3-1 (or the pseudogene TRBV3-2), with 11 positions matching TRBD1. After removal of 0 bases from V and 6 bases from J, the junction contained 4 bases not matched to a gene. Germline V gene lookup returns CDR1 LGHDT and CDR2 YNNKEL (reference sequence). The CDR3 contains 16 residues. The CDR3 nucleotides are TGTGCCAGCAGCCAAGACCCCGGGACAGGGGGCAATGAGCAGTTCTTC. Translating gives CASSQDPGTGGNEQFF.

The chain joins TRBV5-1 to TRBJ2-7; maybe TRBD2 (5 bases). The CDR3 runs to 14 residues. Germline CDR1 SGHRS, CDR2 YFSETQ. The ends were cut back, 3 bases at V and 7 bases at J, with 17 bases in the middle. The CDR3 nucleotides are TGCGCCAGCAGCTACGGGCAGGAGGTGGGGGAGCAGTACTTC. Translating it yields CASSYGQEVGEQYF.

The gene calls are TRBV12-3 or TRBV12-4 and TRBJ2-1; no clear D gene. The CDR3 is 13 residues long. Trimming removed 6 bases at V and 1 base at J, with 7 bases between. CDR3 coding DNA: TGTGCCAGCAGAGTAGATTCCTACAATGAGCAGTTCTTC. Amino acid sequence: CASRVDSYNEQFF.

The rearrangement uses TRBV5-4 and TRBJ1-1; the D gene is possibly TRBD1 (5 bases). In germline, CDR1 is SGHNT, CDR2 YYREEE (reference sequence). This CDR3 spans 15 amino acids. The V gene lost 1 base and the J gene lost 1 base, with 11 bases spanning the gap. This CDR3 is CASSLSPQGNTEAFF. The CDR3 DNA follows: TGTGCCAGCAGCTTGTCCCCGCAGGGGAACACTGAAGCTTTCTTT.

This chain links TRBV7-2 with TRBJ2-2, with D perhaps TRBD2 (6 bases). Trimming took 5 bases from V and 5 from J, leaving 18 bases between them. The CDR3 runs to 16 residues. CDR1 and CDR2 (germline): SGHTA, FQGNSA. The CDR3 DNA follows: TGTGCCAGCAGCCTATTAGCCGGGACTCAGACCGGGGAGCTGTTTTTT. It is translated as CASSLLAGTQTGELFF. Drawing the rest from reference TRBV7-2 and TRBJ2-2, the complete variable domain is GAGVSQSPSNKVTEKGKDVELRCDPISGHTALYWYRQSLGQGLEFLIYFQGNSAPDKSGLPSDRFSAERTGGSVSTLTIQRTQQEDSAVYLCASSLLAGTQTGELFFGEGSRLTVL.

This clone was observed a few times. The V and J genes are TRBV24-1 and TRBJ2-1; 8 bases agree with TRBD1. The CDR3 covers 15 residues. CDR1 and CDR2 from the germline V gene are KGHDR and SFDVKD. V dropped 3 bases and J dropped 6; count of bases not matched to a gene: 6. The CDR3 loop is CATSDRRQGSNEQFF. Here the CDR3 DNA reads TGTGCCACCAGTGATAGGAGACAGGGGTCCAATGAGCAGTTCTTC.

This rearrangement joins TRBV7-3 to TRBJ2-1; a possible D gene is TRBD2 (6 bases). Trimming took 1 base from V and 5 from J, leaving 12 bases between them. The CDR3 covers 15 residues. CDR1 and CDR2 from the germline V gene are SGHTA and FQGTGA. The CDR3 protein is CASSLIGGVDNEQFF. The CDR3 DNA sequence: TGTGCCAGCAGCTTAATTGGCGGGGTCGACAATGAGCAGTTCTTC.

This clone was counted a single time. The V call is TRBV7-6, the J call TRBJ1-1; D might be TRBD1 (5 bases). Between the trimmed V and J ends, which lost 5 bases and 5 bases, there was a span of 6 bases. The CDR3 sequence is 11 residues long. Per the germline V gene, CDR1 is SGHVS and CDR2 is FNYEAQ. CDR3 protein: CASSPGTEAFF. The DNA of the CDR3 is TGTGCCAGCAGCCCAGGGACTGAAGCTTTCTTT.